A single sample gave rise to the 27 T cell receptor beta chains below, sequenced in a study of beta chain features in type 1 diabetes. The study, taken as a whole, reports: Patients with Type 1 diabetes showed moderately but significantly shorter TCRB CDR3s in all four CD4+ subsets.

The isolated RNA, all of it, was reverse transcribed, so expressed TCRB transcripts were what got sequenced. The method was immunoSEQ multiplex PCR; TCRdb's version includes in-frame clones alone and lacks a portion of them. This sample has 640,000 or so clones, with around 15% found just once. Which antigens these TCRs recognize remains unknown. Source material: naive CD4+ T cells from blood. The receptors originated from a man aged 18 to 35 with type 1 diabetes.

The CDR3 spells CASSDSGTSGANVLTF. For the CDR3, the DNA is TGTGCCAGCAGTGACTCTGGGACTTCTGGGGCCAACGTCCTGACTTTC. The V gene is TRBV6-4, the J gene TRBJ2-6; weak D call: TRBD2 (6 bases). This CDR3 is built from 16 residues. Germline CDR1 MRHNA, CDR2 SNTAGT. Trimming removed 0 bases at V and 1 base at J, with 7 bases between.

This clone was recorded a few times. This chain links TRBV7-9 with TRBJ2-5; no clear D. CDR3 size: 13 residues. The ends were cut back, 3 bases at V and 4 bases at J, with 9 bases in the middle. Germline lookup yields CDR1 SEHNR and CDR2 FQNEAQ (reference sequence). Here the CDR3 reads CASSLRDVETQYF. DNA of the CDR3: TGTGCCAGCAGCTTGAGAGACGTAGAGACCCAGTACTTC.

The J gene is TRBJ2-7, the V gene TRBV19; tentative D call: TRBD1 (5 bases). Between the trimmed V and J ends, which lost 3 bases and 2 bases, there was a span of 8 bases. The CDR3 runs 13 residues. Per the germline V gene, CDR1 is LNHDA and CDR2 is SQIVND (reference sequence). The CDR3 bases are TGTGCCAGTAGTATGTCAGGGCCCTACGAGCAGTACTTC. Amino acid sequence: CASSMSGPYEQYF.

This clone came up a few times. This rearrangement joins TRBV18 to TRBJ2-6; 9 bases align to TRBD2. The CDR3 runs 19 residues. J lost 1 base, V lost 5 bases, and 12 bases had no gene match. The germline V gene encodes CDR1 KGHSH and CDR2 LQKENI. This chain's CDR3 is CASSKNHFSGSSGANVLTF. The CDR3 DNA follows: TGTGCCAGCTCAAAAAACCACTTTAGCGGGAGTTCTGGGGCCAACGTCCTGACTTTC.

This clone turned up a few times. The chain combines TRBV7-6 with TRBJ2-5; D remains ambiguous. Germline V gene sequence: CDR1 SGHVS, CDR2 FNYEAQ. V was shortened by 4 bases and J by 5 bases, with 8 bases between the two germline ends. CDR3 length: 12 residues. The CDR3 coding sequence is TGTGCCAGCAGCTCAGTAGGGGAGACCCAGTACTTC. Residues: CASSSVGETQYF.

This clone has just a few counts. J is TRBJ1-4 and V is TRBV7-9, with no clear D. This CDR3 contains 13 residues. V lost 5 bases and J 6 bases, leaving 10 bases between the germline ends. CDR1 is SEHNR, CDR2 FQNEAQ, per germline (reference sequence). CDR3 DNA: TGTGCCAGCAGCCTTGATTCGCATGAAAAACTGTTTTTT. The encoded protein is CASSLDSHEKLFF.

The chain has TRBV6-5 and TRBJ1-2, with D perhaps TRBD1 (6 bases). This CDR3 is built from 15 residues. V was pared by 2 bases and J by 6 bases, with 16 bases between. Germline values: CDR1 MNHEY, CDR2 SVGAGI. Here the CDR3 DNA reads TGTGCCAGCAGTTACACAGGACAGCTCAGCGATGGCTACACCTTC. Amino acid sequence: CASSYTGQLSDGYTF.

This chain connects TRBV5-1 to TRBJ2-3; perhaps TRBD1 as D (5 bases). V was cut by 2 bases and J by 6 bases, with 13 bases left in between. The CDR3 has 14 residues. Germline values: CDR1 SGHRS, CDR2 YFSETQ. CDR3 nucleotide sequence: TGCGCCAGCAGCTTTCAAGGGGCCGAGGATACGCAGTATTTT. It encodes CASSFQGAEDTQYF.

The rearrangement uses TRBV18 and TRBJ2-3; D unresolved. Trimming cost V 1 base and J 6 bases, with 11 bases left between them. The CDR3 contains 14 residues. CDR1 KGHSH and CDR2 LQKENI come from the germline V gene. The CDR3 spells CASSPQYVSDTQYF. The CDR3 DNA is TGTGCCAGCTCACCACAGTACGTGTCGGATACGCAGTATTTT.

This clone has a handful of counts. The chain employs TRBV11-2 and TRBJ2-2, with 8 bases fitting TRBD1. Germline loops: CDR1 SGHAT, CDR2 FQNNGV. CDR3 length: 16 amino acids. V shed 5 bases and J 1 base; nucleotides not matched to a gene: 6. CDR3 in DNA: TGTGCCAGCAGCACCAGGACAGGGCAGAACACCGGGGAGCTGTTTTTT. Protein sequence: CASSTRTGQNTGELFF.

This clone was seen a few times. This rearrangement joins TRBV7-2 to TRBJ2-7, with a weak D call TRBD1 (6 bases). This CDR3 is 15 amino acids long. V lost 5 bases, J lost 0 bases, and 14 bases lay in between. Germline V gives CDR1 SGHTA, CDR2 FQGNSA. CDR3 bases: TGTGCCAGCAGCCCAAAGACAGGTTTCTCCTACGAGCAGTACTTC. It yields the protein CASSPKTGFSYEQYF.

The CDR3 sequence is CASSVSGTGGYVNTEAFF. The DNA for the CDR3 is TGCGCCAGCAGCGTCTCCGGGACAGGGGGCTATGTGAACACTGAAGCTTTCTTT. The chain carries TRBV5-1 and TRBJ1-1; 12 nucleotides match TRBD1. CDR1 and CDR2 from the germline V gene are SGHRS and YFSETQ. The CDR3 spans 18 residues. J was trimmed by 0 bases and V by 4 bases; bases with no gene match: 10.

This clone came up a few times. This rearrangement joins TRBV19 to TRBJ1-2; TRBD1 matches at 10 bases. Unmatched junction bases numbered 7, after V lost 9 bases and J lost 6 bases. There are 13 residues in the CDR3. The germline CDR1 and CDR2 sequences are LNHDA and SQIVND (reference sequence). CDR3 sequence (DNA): TGTGCCAGCGTACCGACAGGGGGCCATGGCTACACCTTC. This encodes CASVPTGGHGYTF.

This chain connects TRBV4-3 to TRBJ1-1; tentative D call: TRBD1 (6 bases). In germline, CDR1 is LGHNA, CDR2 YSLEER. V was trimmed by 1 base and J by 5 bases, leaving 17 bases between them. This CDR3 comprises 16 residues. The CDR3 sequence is CASSQGVWGRETEAFF. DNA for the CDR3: TGCGCCAGCAGCCAAGGGGTTTGGGGGCGGGAAACTGAAGCTTTCTTT.

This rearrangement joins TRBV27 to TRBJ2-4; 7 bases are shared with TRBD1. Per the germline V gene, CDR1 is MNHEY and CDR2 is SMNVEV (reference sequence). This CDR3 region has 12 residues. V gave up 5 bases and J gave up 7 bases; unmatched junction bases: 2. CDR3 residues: CASSPQGNIQYF. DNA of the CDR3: TGTGCCAGCAGTCCACAGGGGAACATTCAGTACTTC.

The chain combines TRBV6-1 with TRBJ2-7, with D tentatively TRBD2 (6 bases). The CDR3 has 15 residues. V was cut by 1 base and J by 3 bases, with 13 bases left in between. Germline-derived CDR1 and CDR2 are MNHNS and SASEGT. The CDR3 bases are TGTGCCAGCAGTGAAGGTACTAGCAGGTTCTACGAGCAGTACTTC. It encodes CASSEGTSRFYEQYF.

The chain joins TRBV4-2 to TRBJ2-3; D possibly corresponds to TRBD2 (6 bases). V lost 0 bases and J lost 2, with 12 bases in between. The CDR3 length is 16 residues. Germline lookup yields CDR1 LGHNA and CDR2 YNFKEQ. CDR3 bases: TGTGCCAGCAGCCAAGATACCGGGAGTGACACAGATACGCAGTATTTT. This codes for CASSQDTGSDTDTQYF.

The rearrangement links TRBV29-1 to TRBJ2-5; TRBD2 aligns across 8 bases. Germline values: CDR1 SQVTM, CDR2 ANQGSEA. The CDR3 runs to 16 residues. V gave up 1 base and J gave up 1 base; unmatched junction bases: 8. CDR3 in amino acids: CSVEGVLAEAQETQYF. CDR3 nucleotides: TGCAGCGTTGAAGGGGTACTAGCGGAGGCCCAAGAGACCCAGTACTTC.

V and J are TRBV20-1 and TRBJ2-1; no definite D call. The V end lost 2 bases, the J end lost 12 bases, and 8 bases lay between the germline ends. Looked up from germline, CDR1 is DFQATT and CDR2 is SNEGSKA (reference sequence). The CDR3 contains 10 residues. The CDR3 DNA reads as TGCAGTGCTAGACTAGACTTGCAGTTCTTC. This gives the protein CSARLDLQFF.

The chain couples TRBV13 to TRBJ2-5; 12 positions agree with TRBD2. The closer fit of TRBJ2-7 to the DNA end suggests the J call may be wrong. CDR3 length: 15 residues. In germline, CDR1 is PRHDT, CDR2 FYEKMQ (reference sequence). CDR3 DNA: TGTGCCAGCAGCATCAGACTAGCGGGAGCCAACGAGCAGTACTTC. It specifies CASSIRLAGANEQYF.

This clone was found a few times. The CDR3 bases are TGTGCCAGCAGCTTGGGCGGACAGGGGAACTACAATGAGCAGTTCTTC. Its translation: CASSLGGQGNYNEQFF. The V call is TRBV11-1, the J call TRBJ2-1; 9 bases agree with TRBD1. The trim removed 3 bases at V and 3 bases at J, leaving 6 bases unmatched. CDR3 length: 16 amino acids. Germline CDR1 reads SGHAT; CDR2 reads FQDESV (reference sequence).

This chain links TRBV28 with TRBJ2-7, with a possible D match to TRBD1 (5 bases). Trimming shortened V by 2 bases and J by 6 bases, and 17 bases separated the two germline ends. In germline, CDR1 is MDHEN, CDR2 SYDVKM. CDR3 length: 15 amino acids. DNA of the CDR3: TGTGCCAGCAGTTTAGGCCCAGGGTTCGAGGTCGAGCAGTACTTC. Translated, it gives CASSLGPGFEVEQYF. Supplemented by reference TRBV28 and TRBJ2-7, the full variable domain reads DVKVTQSSRYLVKRTGEKVFLECVQDMDHENMFWYRQDPGLGLRLIYFSYDVKMKEKGDIPEGYSVSREKKERFSLILESASTNQTSMYLCASSLGPGFEVEQYFGPGTRLTVT.

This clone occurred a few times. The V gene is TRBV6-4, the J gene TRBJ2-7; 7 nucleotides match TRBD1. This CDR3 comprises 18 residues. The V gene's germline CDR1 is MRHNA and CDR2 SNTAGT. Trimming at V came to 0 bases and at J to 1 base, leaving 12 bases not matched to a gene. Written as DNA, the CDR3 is TGTGCCAGCAGTGACTCGGGTCTGGTGAAGGGGGCTTCCTACGAGCAGTACTTC. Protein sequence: CASSDSGLVKGASYEQYF.

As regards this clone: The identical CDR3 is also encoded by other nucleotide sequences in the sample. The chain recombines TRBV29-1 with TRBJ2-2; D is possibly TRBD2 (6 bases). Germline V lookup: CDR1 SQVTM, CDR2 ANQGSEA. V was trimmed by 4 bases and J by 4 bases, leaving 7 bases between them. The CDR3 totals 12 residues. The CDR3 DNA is TGCAGCGTTGGGAGGGGCACCGGGGAGCTGTTTTTT. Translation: CSVGRGTGELFF.

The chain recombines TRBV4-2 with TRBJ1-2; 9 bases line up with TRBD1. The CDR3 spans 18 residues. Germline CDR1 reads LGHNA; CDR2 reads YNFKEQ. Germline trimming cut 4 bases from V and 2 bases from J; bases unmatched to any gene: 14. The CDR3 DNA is TGTGCCAGCAGCCCAACACTCGGGACAGGGTTTCCAAACTATGGCTACACCTTC. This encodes CASSPTLGTGFPNYGYTF.

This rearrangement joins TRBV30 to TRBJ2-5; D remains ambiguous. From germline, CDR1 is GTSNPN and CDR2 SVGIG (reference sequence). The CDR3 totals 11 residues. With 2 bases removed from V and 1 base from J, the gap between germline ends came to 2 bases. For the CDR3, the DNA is TGTGCCTGGAGTATCCAAGAGACCCAGTACTTC. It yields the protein CAWSIQETQYF.

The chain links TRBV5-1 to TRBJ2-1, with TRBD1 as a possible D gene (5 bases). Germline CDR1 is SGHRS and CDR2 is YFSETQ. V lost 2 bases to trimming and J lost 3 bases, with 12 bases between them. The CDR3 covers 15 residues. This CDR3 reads CASSFARVGYNEQFF. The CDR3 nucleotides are TGCGCCAGCAGCTTCGCCAGGGTCGGCTACAATGAGCAGTTCTTC.